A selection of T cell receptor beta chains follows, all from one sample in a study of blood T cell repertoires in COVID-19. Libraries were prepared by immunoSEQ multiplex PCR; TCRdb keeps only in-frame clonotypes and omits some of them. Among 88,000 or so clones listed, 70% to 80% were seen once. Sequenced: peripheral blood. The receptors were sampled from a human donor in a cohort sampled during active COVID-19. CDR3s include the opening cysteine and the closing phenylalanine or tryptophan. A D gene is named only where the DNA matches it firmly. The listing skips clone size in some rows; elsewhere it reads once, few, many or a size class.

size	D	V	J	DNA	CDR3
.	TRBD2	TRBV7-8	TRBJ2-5	TGTGCCAGCAGCTTAGCCGGACTAGCGGGGGGCCTGTGGACCCAGTACTTC	CASSLAGLAGGLWTQYF
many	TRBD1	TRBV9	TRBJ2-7	TGTGCCAGCAGCGTAACAGGGGTCTTGGGCAGCGAGCAGTACTTC	CASSVTGVLGSEQYF
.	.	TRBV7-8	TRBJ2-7	TGTGCCAGCAGCTTAAACAGTGCCTACGAGCAGTACTTC	CASSLNSAYEQYF
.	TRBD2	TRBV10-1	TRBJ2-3	TGCGCCAGCAGTCTAGCGGGAGATGTAGATACGCAGTATTTT	CASSLAGDVDTQYF
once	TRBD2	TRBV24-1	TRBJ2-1	TGTGCCACCAGTGATGGGAGCGGGCGGGGGGTGCGGTACAATGAGCAGTTCTTC	CATSDGSGRGVRYNEQFF
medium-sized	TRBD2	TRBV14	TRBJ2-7	TGTGCCAGCAGCCAAGACCCTTGGGCCGGGACTACACCCTACGAGCAGTACTTC	CASSQDPWAGTTPYEQYF
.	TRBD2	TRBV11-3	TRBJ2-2	TGTGCCAGCAGCCCCGGGACTAGTCCCGGGGAGCTGTTTTTT	CASSPGTSPGELFF
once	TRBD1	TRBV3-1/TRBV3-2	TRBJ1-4	TGTGCCAGCAGCCAAGCGTTACAGGGGAATGAAAAACTGTTTTTT	CASSQALQGNEKLFF
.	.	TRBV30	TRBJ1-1	TGTGCCTCAAATAACGAACAGAACACTGAAGCTTTCTTT	CASNNEQNTEAFF
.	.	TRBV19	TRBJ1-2	TGTGCCAGTAGTCCCTCACTGGGGGGAAACTATGGCTACACCTTC	CASSPSLGGNYGYTF
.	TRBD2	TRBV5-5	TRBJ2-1	TGTGCCAGCAGCTTGTGGCTAGCGGGAGGGCCCCACAATGAGCAGTTCTTC	CASSLWLAGGPHNEQFF
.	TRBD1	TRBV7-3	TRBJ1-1	TGTGCCAGCAGCCCGGGACAGGGTAGCACTGAAGCTTTCTTT	CASSPGQGSTEAFF
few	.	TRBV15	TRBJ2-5	TGTGCCACCAGCAGAGCCACAGGGACGTACCAAGAGACCCAGTACTTC	CATSRATGTYQETQYF
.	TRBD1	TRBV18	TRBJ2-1	TGTGCCAGCTCTTGGACAGGGGAGGGCAATGAGCAGTTCTTC	CASSWTGEGNEQFF
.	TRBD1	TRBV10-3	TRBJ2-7	TGTGCCATCAGTGAGGGGACAGGGGATCGCTACGAGCAGTACTTC	CAISEGTGDRYEQYF
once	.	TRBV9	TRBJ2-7	TGTGCCAGCAGCATTACAGGGTCGTCCTACGAGCAGTACTTC	CASSITGSSYEQYF
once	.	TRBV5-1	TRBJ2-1	TGCGCCAGCAGCGTCCAGGGTAATGAGCAGTTCTTC	CASSVQGNEQFF
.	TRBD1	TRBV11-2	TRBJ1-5	TGTGCCAGCAGTTCTGGGACAGGCAATCAGCCCCAGCATTTT	CASSSGTGNQPQHF
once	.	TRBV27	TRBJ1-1	TGTGCCAGCAGCCAAGCGGTGTACACTGAAGCTTTCTTT	CASSQAVYTEAFF
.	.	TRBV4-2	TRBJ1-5	TGTGCCAGCAGCCAAGACCGAAACAGGGCGAGGCAGCCCCAGCATTTT	CASSQDRNRARQPQHF
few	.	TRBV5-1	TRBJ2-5	TGCGCCAGCAGCCTGTCTGGACAAATAAAACAAGAGACCCAGTACTTC	CASSLSGQIKQETQYF
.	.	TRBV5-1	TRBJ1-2	TGCGCCAGCAGCTTGTCAGGGCAAGGCTACACCTTC	CASSLSGQGYTF
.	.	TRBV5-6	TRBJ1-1	TGTGCCAGCAGCCCGGACAGATTCTTACGGCTCGGCTTCTTT	CASSPDRFLRLGFF
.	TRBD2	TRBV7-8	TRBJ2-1	TGTGCCAGCAGCTTAGCGGGACTAGCGGGAAACAATGAGCAGTTCTTC	CASSLAGLAGNNEQFF
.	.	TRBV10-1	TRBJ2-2	TGCGCCAGCAGTCTAACGGCGGGCCGGACCGGGGAGCTGTTTTTT	CASSLTAGRTGELFF
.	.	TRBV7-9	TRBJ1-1	TGTGCCAGCAGCCCCGCAGGTTGGGAGGAGGGAAACACTGAAGCTTTCTTT	CASSPAGWEEGNTEAFF
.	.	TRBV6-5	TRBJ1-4	TGTGCCAGCGGGGGGACTAATGAAAAACTGTTTTTT	CASGGTNEKLFF
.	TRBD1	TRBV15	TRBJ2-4	TGTGCCACCAGCCAAAACCACGACAGGGTCTTAGCCAAAAACATTCAGTACTTC	CATSQNHDRVLAKNIQYF
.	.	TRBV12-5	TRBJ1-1	TGTGCTAGTGGTCCCCGGGGGGAGGTGGGCACTGAAGCTTTCTTT	CASGPRGEVGTEAFF
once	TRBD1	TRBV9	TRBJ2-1	TGTGCCAGCAGCTCCTCAGCGAGACAGGGGGCCAATGAGCAGTTCTTC	CASSSSARQGANEQFF
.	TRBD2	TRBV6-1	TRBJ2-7	TGTGCCAGCAGTGGGACTAGCGGCAGGCGATTGGCCTACGAGCAGTACTTC	CASSGTSGRRLAYEQYF
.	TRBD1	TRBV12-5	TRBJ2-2	TGTGCTAGTGGTTTGGGCGGACAGGAAGGTACCGGGGAGCTGTTTTTT	CASGLGGQEGTGELFF
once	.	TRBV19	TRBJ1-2	TGTGCCAGTAGTAAAGGGGCGGCCGAAGCTAACTATGGCTACACCTTC	CASSKGAAEANYGYTF
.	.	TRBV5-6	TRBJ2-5	TGTGCCAGCAGCTTGGACAGGGGAGGAGAGACCCAGTACTTC	CASSLDRGGETQYF
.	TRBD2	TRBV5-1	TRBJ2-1	TGCGCCAGCAGCCCGGGACTAGCGGACAACAATGAGCAGTTCTTC	CASSPGLADNNEQFF
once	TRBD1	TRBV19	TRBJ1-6	TGTGCCAGTAGTTCTCGACAGGGGTTGGATTCACCCCTCCACTTT	CASSSRQGLDSPLHF
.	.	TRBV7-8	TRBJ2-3	TGTGCCAGCAGCCCGAGGACTTCCCCCACAGATACGCAGTATTTT	CASSPRTSPTDTQYF
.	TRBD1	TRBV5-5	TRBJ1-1	TGTGCCAGCAGCTCCGGGTCGAGGGGGCAAGGTGAAGCTTTCTTT	CASSSGSRGQGEAFF
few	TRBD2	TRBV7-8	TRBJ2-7	TGTGCCAGCAGCTTAGAGGAGGGAGGGTCGCAGTACTTC	CASSLEEGGSQYF
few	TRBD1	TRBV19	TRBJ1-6	TGTGCCAGTGCGACAGGGATGTTTTCACCCCTCCACTTT	CASATGMFSPLHF
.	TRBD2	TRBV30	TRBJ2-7	TGTGCCTGGAGTGCGGGACTAGCGGGAGACACCTACGAGCAGTACTTC	CAWSAGLAGDTYEQYF
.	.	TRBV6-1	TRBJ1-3	TGTGCCAGCAGTGCGGAACAGGGTTCCTCTGGAAACACCATATATTTT	CASSAEQGSSGNTIYF
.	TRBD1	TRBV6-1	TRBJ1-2	TGTGCCAGCAGTGAAGCTAGGGGGCTAGGCGGCTACACCTTC	CASSEARGLGGYTF
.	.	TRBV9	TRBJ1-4	TGTGCCAGCAGCCCCGGGGGTACTGCAACTAATGAAAAACTGTTTTTT	CASSPGGTATNEKLFF
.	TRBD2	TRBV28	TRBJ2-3	TGTGCCAGCAGTTTACCCCTAGCCGCGGGAGCAGATACGCAGTATTTT	CASSLPLAAGADTQYF
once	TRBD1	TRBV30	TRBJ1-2	TGTGCCTGGAACCGGGACAGACCCTATGGCTACACCTTC	CAWNRDRPYGYTF
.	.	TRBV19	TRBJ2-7	TGTGCCAGTACTAGGAACGGTGACTCCTACGAGCAGTACTTC	CASTRNGDSYEQYF
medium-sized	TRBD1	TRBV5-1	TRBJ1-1	TGCGCCAGCAAAACCGGACAGGGAAGTACTGAAGCTTTCTTT	CASKTGQGSTEAFF
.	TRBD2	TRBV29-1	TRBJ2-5	TGCAGCGCCTCCGGGACTAGCTTAGAGACCCAGTACTTC	CSASGTSLETQYF
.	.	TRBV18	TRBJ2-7	TGTGCCAGCTCACCACGGGCCAGCGGAGGCTCCTACGAGCAGTACTTC	CASSPRASGGSYEQYF
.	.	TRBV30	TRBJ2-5	TGTGCCCGGGATGAGGGCCCAGAGACCCAGTACTTC	CARDEGPETQYF
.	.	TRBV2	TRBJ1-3	TGTGCCAGCAGAAGTGGGGCAGAGGTTGGAAACACCATATATTTT	CASRSGAEVGNTIYF
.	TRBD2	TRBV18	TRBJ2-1	TGTGCCAGCTCACCTGGACTAGCGGGAGGGCGTGAGCAGTTCTTC	CASSPGLAGGREQFF
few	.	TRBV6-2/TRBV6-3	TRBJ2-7	TGTGCCAGCAGTTACTCGGCGGGGTCCTACGAGCAGTACTTC	CASSYSAGSYEQYF
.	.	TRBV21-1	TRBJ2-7	TGTGCCAGCAGCAAAAGGGGCGCGGGGAAAACGAGGACTAGCCGTCCCCCATCCTACGAGCAGTACTTC	CASSKRGAGKTRTSRPPSYEQYF
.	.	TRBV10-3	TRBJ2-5	TGTGCTACGAGGGGGTCCTTTACGGAGGAGACCCAGTACTTC	CATRGSFTEETQYF